This T cell receptor beta chain came from a study of Graves' ophthalmopathy and Graves' hyperthyroidism. Pregnant or lactating patients and those with other autoimmune diseases or uncontrolled infections were excluded. Orbital computed tomography, thyroid ultrasound, TRAb, serum thyroxine and clinical symptoms formed the basis of diagnosis. The PBMCs had their origin in roughly 9.8 ml of fresh peripheral blood. This clonotype was found many times. Its target is unknown. V lost 4 bases and J lost 1, with 13 bases in between. Germline loops: CDR1 SQVTM, CDR2 ANQGSEA. The CDR3 spans 14 residues. General observations from the study: Among thyroid clonotypes expanded above 0.001 frequency, most also appeared in blood.

Using RNA transcripts, the TCR beta CDR3 regions were amplified. First-round RT-PCR relied on HTBI primers, and a second-round multiplex PCR came next. TCRdb itself ran the multiplex PCR reads through MiXCR, one entry per CDR3 protein. The sample holds about 380,000 distinct CDR3 sequences, 15% seen once. This clonotype was obtained from a woman between 18 and 30 years old with stable Graves' hyperthyroidism. The chain employs TRBV29-1 and TRBJ2-5, with a possible D match to TRBD1 (5 bases). The specimen was peripheral blood. The DNA for the CDR3 is TGCAGCGTTGGCGGCCCAGGGCGCCAAGAGACCCAGTACTTC. It encodes CSVGGPGRQETQYF. The complete variable domain, with remaining parts taken from reference TRBV29-1 and TRBJ2-5, reads SAVISQKPSRDICQRGTSLTIQCQVDSQVTMMFWYRQQPGQSLTLIATANQGSEATYESGFVIDKFPISRPNLTFSTLTVSNMSPEDSSIYLCSVGGPGRQETQYFGPGTRLLVL.